A selection of T cell receptor beta chains follows, all from one sample in a study of Graves' ophthalmopathy and Graves' hyperthyroidism. TCRdb reanalysed the multiplex PCR reads using MiXCR and keeps one entry per CDR3 protein. The profile shows about 380,000 distinct CDR3 sequences, just over 15% of them singletons. Sequencing was carried out using peripheral blood. The receptor set was obtained from a woman between 18 and 29 years old with stable Graves' hyperthyroidism. Both conserved end residues are part of each CDR3. The D gene is left open where the match is weak. Clone size is shown for a subset of rows, as once, few, many or a class of expanded clone.

clone_size j_call d_call v_call cdr3_length cdr3_nt cdr3_aa
few TRBJ2-7 . TRBV28 13 TGTGCCAGCAGTCATCGGAACTCCTACGAGCAGTACTTC CASSHRNSYEQYF
many TRBJ2-7 . TRBV10-1 13 TGCGCCAGCAGCGCGGGTGCGGACTACGAGCAGTACTTC CASSAGADYEQYF
many TRBJ1-6 TRBD1 TRBV6-2/TRBV6-3 14 TGTGCCAGCACTGGGGGACAGGGGTACTCACCCCTCCACTTT CASTGGQGYSPLHF
. TRBJ2-5 TRBD1 TRBV12-3/TRBV12-4 16 TGTGCCAGCAGTTTAACTGGGACAGGCACACAAGAGACCCAGTACTTC CASSLTGTGTQETQYF
many TRBJ1-1 . TRBV6-1 13 TGTGCCAGCAGTCAGGGGTATCCCTTTGAAGCTTTCTTT CASSQGYPFEAFF
many TRBJ2-5 TRBD2 TRBV11-3 16 TGTGCCAGCAGCTCCCGACAGACTAGCAAGGGAGAGACCCAGTACTTC CASSSRQTSKGETQYF
. TRBJ1-1 . TRBV14 14 TGTGCCAGCAGCCGCAAGTCGTGGAACACTGAAGCTTTCTTT CASSRKSWNTEAFF
many TRBJ1-6 TRBD1 TRBV7-9 13 TGTGCCAGCAGCCGTGACAGGGATTCACCCCTCCACTTT CASSRDRDSPLHF
many TRBJ1-2 . TRBV4-1 13 TGCGCCAGCAGCCAAGAACCGCTCTATGGCTACACCTTC CASSQEPLYGYTF
many TRBJ2-2 . TRBV15 14 TGTGCCACCAGCAGAAAATACGGGGAAGGGGAGCTGTTTTTT CATSRKYGEGELFF
many TRBJ1-2 TRBD1 TRBV19 14 TGTGCCAGTAGTCCAGGGGGCCCACTAGGTGGCTACACCTTC CASSPGGPLGGYTF
many TRBJ1-2 . TRBV12-3/TRBV12-4 13 TGTGCCAGCAGAGGTGGCGGGAACTATGGCTACACCTTC CASRGGGNYGYTF
many TRBJ2-7 . TRBV6-5 14 TGTGCCAGCAGTTTTGACAGAGCTTCCTACGAGCAGTACTTC CASSFDRASYEQYF
many TRBJ1-1 . TRBV24-1 14 TGTGCCACCAGTGTCGAGGGACAAGTGGGGGGAGCTTTCTTT CATSVEGQVGGAFF
. TRBJ1-2 . TRBV3-1 14 TGTGCCAGCAGCCAAGATCAAGTAAACTATGGCTACACCTTC CASSQDQVNYGYTF
. TRBJ1-2 . TRBV6-1 13 TGTGCCAGCAGTGACACAGGGAGTCATGGCTACACCTTC CASSDTGSHGYTF
many TRBJ1-5 . TRBV19 15 TGTGCCAGTAGTATGGCGGAGAATAGCAATCAGCCCCAGCATTTT CASSMAENSNQPQHF
many TRBJ2-7 . TRBV20-1 12 TGCAGTGCCAGAGACTACCGCTACGAGCAGTACTTC CSARDYRYEQYF
. TRBJ2-2 . TRBV6-5 16 TGTGCCAGCAGTGTAGCTCGAGGCGGGCCGGCCGAGGAGCTGTTTTTT CASSVARGGPAEELFF
. TRBJ2-7 . TRBV20-1 12 TGCAGTGCTAGCGGGCGAACCTACGAGCAGTACTTC CSASGRTYEQYF
many TRBJ1-2 . TRBV27 15 TGTGCCAGCAGTGCCCTCCGGGGGGCGGATCCTGGCTACACCTTC CASSALRGADPGYTF
many TRBJ1-1 TRBD1 TRBV6-2/TRBV6-3 13 TGTGCCAGCAGCCGAGGGACAGGTCCCGAAGCTTTCTTT CASSRGTGPEAFF
many TRBJ2-6 . TRBV5-1 15 TGCGCCAGCAGCCGAGGAGGAACTGGGGCCAACGTCCTGACTTTC CASSRGGTGANVLTF
many TRBJ2-5 . TRBV5-4 14 TGTGCCAGCAGCTTGGTGGGGGCTGGGGAGACCCAGTACTTC CASSLVGAGETQYF
. TRBJ1-2 . TRBV15 14 TGTGCCACCAGCAGAGACAGGGCCAACTATGGCTACACCTTC CATSRDRANYGYTF
many TRBJ1-3 TRBD1 TRBV19 14 TGTGCCAGTAACCCGGACAGGGCTGGAAACACCATATATTTT CASNPDRAGNTIYF
. TRBJ2-3 . TRBV4-1 17 TGCGCCAGCAGCCAAGATGGGATTCCAGGGGCTCCAGATACGCAGTATTTT CASSQDGIPGAPDTQYF
. TRBJ1-2 TRBD1 TRBV29-1 11 TGCGGCGTTGAAGACAGGGCTGGCTACACCTTC CGVEDRAGYTF
many TRBJ1-3 . TRBV6-4 17 TGTGCCAGCAGCTCCACCCGACAGGTCCTCTCTGGAAACACCATATATTTT CASSSTRQVLSGNTIYF
many TRBJ1-1 . TRBV12-3/TRBV12-4 13 TGTGCCAGCAGTTTCAGCGGTGCGCCTGAAGCTTTCTTT CASSFSGAPEAFF
many TRBJ1-5 . TRBV11-2 15 TGTGCCAGCAGCTTAGGGGTCGGCGGCAATCAGCCCCAGCATTTT CASSLGVGGNQPQHF
many TRBJ2-7 TRBD2 TRBV5-1 14 TGCGCCAGCAGCTTACTAGCGGACTCCTACGAGCAGTACTTC CASSLLADSYEQYF
many TRBJ2-2 . TRBV6-1 16 TGTGCCAGCAGTAAAGCACAGGGAATAAGAACCGGGGAGCTGTTTTTT CASSKAQGIRTGELFF
many TRBJ1-1 TRBD1 TRBV12-3/TRBV12-4 14 TGTGCCAGCAGTTTAGGACAGGGAAGCACTGAAGCTTTCTTT CASSLGQGSTEAFF